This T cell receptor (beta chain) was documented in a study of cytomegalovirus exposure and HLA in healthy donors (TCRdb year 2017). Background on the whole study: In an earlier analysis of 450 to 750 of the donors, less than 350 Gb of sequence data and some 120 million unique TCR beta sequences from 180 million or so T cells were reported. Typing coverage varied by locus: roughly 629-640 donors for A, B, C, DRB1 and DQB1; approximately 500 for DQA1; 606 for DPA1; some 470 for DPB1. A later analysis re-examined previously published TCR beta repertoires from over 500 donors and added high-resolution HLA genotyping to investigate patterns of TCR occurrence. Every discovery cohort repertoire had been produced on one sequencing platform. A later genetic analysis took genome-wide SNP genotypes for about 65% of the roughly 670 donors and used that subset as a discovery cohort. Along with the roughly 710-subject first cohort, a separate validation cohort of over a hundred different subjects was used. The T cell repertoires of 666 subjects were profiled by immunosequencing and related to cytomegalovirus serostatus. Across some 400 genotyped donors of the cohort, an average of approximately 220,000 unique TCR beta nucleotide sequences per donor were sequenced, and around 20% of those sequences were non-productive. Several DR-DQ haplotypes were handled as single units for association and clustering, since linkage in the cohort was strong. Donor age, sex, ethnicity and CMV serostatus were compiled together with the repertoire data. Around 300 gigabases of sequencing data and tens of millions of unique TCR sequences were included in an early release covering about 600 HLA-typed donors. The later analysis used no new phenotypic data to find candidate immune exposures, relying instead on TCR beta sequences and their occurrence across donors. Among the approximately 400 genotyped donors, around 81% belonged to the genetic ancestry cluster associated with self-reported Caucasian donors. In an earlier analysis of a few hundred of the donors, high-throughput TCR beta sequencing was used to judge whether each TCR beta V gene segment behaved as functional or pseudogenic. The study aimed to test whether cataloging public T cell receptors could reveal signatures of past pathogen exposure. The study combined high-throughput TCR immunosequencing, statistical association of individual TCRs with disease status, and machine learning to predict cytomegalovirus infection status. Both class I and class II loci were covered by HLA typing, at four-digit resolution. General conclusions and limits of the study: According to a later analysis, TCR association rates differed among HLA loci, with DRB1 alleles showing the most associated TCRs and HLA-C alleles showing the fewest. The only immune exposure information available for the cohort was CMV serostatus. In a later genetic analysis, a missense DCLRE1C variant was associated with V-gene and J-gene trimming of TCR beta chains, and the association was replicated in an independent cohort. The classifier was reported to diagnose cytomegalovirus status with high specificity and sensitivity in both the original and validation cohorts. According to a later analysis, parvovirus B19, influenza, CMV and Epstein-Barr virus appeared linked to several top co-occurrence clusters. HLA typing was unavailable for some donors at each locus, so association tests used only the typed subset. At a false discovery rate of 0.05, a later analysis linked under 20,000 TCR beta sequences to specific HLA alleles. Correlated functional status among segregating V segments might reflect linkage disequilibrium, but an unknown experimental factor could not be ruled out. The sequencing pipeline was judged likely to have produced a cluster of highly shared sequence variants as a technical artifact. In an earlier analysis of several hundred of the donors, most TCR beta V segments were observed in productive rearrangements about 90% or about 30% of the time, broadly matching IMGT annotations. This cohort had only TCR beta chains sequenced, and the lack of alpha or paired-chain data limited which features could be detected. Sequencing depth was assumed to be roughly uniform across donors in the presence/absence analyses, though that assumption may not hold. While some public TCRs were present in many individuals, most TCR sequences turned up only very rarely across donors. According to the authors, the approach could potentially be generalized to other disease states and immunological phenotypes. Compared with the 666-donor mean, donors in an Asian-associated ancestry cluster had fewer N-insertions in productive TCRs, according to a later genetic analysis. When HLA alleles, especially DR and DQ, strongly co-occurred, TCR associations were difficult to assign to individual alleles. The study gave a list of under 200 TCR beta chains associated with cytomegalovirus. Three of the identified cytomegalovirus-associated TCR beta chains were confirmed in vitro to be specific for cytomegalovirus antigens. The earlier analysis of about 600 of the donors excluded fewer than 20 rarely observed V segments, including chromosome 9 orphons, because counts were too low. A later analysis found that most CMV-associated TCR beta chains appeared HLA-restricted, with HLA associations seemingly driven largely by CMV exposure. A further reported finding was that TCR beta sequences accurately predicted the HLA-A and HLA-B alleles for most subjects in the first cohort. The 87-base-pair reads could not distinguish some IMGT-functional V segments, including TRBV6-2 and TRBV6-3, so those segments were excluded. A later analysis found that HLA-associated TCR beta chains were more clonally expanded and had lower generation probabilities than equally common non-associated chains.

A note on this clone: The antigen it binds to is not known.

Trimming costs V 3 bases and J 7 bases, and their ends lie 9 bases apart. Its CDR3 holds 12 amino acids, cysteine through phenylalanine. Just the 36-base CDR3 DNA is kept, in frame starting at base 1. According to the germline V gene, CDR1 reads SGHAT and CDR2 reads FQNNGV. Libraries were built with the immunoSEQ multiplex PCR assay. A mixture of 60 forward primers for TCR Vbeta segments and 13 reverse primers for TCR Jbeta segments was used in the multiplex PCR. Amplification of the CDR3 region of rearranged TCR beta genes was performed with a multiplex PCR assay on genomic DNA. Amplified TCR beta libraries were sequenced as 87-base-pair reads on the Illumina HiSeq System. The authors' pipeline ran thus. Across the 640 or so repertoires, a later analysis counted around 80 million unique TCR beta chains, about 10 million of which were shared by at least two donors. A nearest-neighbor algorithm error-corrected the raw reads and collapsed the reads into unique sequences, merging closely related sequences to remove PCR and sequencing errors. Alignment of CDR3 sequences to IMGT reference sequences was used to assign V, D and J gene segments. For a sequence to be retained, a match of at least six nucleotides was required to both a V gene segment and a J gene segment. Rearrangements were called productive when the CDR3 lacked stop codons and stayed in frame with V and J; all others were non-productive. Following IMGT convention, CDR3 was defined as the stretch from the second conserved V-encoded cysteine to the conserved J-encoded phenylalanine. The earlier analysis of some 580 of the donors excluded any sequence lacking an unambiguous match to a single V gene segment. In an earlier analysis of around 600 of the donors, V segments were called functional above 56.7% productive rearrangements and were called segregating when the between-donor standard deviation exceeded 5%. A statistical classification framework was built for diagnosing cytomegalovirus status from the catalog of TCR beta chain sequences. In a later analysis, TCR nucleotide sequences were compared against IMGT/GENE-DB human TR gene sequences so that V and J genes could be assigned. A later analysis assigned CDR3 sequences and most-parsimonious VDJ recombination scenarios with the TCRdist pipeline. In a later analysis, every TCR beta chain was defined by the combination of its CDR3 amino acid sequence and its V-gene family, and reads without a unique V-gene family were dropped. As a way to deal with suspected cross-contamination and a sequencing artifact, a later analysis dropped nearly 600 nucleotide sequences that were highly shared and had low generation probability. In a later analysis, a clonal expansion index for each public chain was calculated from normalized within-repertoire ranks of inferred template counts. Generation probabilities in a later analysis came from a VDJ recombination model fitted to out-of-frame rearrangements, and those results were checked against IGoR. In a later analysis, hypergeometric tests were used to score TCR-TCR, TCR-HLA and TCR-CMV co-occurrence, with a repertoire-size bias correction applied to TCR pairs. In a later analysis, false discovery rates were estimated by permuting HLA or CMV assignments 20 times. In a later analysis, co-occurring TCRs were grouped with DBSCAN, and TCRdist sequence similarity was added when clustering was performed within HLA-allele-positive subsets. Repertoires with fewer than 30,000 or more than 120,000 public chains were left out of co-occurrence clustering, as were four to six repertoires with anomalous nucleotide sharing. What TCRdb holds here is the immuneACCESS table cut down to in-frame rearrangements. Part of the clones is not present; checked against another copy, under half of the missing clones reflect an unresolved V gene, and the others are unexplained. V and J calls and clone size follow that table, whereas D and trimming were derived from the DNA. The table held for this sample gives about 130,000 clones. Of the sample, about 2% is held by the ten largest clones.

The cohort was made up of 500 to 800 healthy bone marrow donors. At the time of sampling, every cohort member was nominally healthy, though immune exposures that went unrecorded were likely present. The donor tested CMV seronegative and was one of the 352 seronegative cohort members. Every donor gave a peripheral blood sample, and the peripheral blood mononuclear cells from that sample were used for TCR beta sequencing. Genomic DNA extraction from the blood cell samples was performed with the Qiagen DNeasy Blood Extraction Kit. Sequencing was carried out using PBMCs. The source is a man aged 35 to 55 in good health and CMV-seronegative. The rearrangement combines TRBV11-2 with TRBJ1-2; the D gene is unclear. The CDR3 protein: CASSFRDGGYTF. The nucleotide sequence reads TGTGCCAGCAGCTTCCGGGATGGTGGCTACACCTTC.